Following are 16 T cell receptor beta chains from one sample sequenced in a study of early T cells in non-severe SARS-CoV-2 infection (dated by TCRdb to the early 2020s). The library relied on 5' RACE. Instrument on record: NextSeq 500. The raw public reads went through TCRdb reprocessing: fastp at Q25, MiXCR clone calling, in-frame beta chains kept. Each entry merges the rows of one CDR3 protein and shows their most common DNA and genes. For this sample there are about 56,000 distinct CDR3 sequences; more than 13% appear just once. Of the sample, about 4% falls within the top ten clones. This specimen consisted of whole blood, obtained at baseline. The receptor source for this set is an adult who was a healthcare worker with PCR-confirmed SARS-CoV-2 infection or an uninfected control (not recorded which).

This clonotype was observed a handful of times. The chain employs TRBV20-1 and TRBJ2-2, with D maybe TRBD1 (5 bases). In germline, CDR1 is DFQATT, CDR2 SNEGSKA (reference sequence). CDR3 size: 16 residues. V was shortened by 1 base and J by 3 bases, with 15 bases between the two germline ends. The CDR3 sequence is CSARGRDSWDTGELFF. The CDR3 DNA reads as TGCAGTGCTAGAGGACGCGACAGTTGGGACACCGGGGAGCTGTTTTTT.

This clonotype was seen a handful of times. This chain links TRBV20-1 with TRBJ1-3; no reliable D call. CDR3 size: 17 residues. Germline-derived CDR1 and CDR2 are DFQATT and SNEGSKA (reference sequence). Trimming left V 0 bases short and J 4 bases short, with 19 bases between. This chain's CDR3 is CSARDVRAPVLGNTIYF. The CDR3, as DNA: TGCAGTGCTAGAGATGTAAGAGCCCCCGTTCTCGGAAACACCATATATTTT.

The sample holds a few counts of this clonotype. The chain links TRBV5-1 to TRBJ2-5; tentative D call: TRBD1 (5 bases). Trimming stripped 4 bases from V and 5 bases from J, with 18 bases between. The CDR3 spans 15 residues. CDR1 SGHRS and CDR2 YFSETQ come from the germline V gene. This CDR3 reads CASSPAPGIGETQYF. The CDR3 DNA reads as TGCGCCAGCAGCCCGGCCCCAGGGATCGGCGAGACCCAGTACTTC.

In its sample, this clonotype was seen a few times. This rearrangement joins TRBV18 to TRBJ1-2; D call uncertain. CDR1 is KGHSH and CDR2 is LQKENI in the germline V gene. Trimming took 8 bases from V and 4 from J, leaving 20 bases between them. The CDR3 consists of 15 residues. The CDR3 sequence: CASHPTGSSSYGYTF. CDR3 bases: TGTGCCAGCCACCCTACGGGATCCTCCTCCTATGGCTACACCTTC.

This clonotype was seen only a few times. This chain's CDR3 is CASSLERFSTNEKLFF. CDR3 sequence (DNA): TGTGCCAGCAGCTTAGAGAGGTTTTCAACTAATGAAAAACTGTTTTTT. The chain combines TRBV7-9 with TRBJ1-4; unclear D gene. Germline values: CDR1 SEHNR, CDR2 FQNEAQ (reference sequence). This CDR3 is 16 amino acids long. V lost 1 base, J lost 0 bases, and 9 bases lay in between.

This clonotype was observed a few times. The chain has TRBV4-2 and TRBJ2-7; TRBD2 matches 7 bases. The junction had 13 bases not matched to a gene; V was cut back by 8 bases and J by 3 bases. The CDR3 runs to 15 residues. Germline lookup yields CDR1 LGHNA and CDR2 YNFKEQ. In DNA form, the CDR3 reads TGTGCCAGCGGGGGTTCGGGAGGCCTCAACTACGAGCAGTACTTC. Its protein product is CASGGSGGLNYEQYF.

In its sample, this clonotype was seen a few times. The rearrangement uses TRBV6-2 or TRBV6-3 and TRBJ2-1; 11 positions match TRBD2. The CDR3 spans 15 residues. Germline-derived CDR1 and CDR2 are MNHEY and SVGEGT. The V and J ends lost 5 bases and 7 bases, in that order; junction bases with no gene match: 7. The CDR3 coding sequence is TGTGCCAGCAGTCACACTAGCGGGAGATCGAATGAGCAGTTCTTC. As protein: CASSHTSGRSNEQFF.

This rearrangement joins TRBV27 to TRBJ2-7, with TRBD1 identical over 7 bases. This CDR3 is 14 amino acids long. Looked up from germline, CDR1 is MNHEY and CDR2 is SMNVEV (reference sequence). Trimming took 2 bases from V and 2 from J; bases not matched to a gene: 3. The CDR3 coding sequence is TGTGCCAGCAGTTTACAGGGACAGACCTACGAGCAGTACTTC. Translation: CASSLQGQTYEQYF.

This clonotype was seen more than once but under ten times. This chain connects TRBV28 to TRBJ2-5, with 12 positions matching TRBD2. The germline V gene has CDR1 MDHEN and CDR2 SYDVKM. The CDR3 is made up of 17 amino acids. The J segment lost 3 bases and the V segment lost 4 bases, leaving 9 bases of the junction unmatched. Here the CDR3 DNA reads TGTGCCAGCAGTTCGCCCCCCCGACTAGCGGGAGAAGAGACCCAGTACTTC. It codes for CASSSPPRLAGEETQYF.

This clonotype was counted ten times or more. This rearrangement joins TRBV20-1 to TRBJ2-4; D is possibly TRBD2 (6 bases). The germline V and J ends were trimmed by 1 base and 0 bases, with 19 bases remaining between them. CDR3 size: 18 residues. The germline gives CDR1 DFQATT, CDR2 SNEGSKA (reference sequence). The CDR3 protein is CSARGFEASAIAKNIQYF. CDR3 bases: TGCAGTGCTAGAGGGTTCGAGGCTAGCGCAATAGCCAAAAACATTCAGTACTTC.

This clonotype occurred a few times. The rearrangement links TRBV12-3 or TRBV12-4 to TRBJ2-7; 9 nucleotides agree with TRBD2. CDR3 size: 13 residues. V gave up 6 bases and J gave up 4 bases; unmatched junction bases: 4. As DNA, the CDR3 is TGTGCCAGCAGGTCTAGCGGGGCTTACGAGCAGTACTTC. Translation gives CASRSSGAYEQYF.

This sequence joins TRBV28 and TRBJ2-1; TRBD1 agrees at 9 bases. The CDR3 is 16 amino acids. V gave up 7 bases and J gave up 3 bases; unmatched junction bases: 10. CDR1 and CDR2 (germline): MDHEN, SYDVKM. CDR3 sequence (DNA): TGTGCCAGCAACCCGGGGACAGGGTTAATCTACAATGAGCAGTTCTTC. It translates to CASNPGTGLIYNEQFF.

The chain recombines TRBV9 with TRBJ2-1; D gene uncertain. The CDR3 is made up of 15 amino acids. Germline V gene data show CDR1 as SGDLS and CDR2 as YYNGEE. The ends were cut back, 0 bases at V and 9 bases at J, with 16 bases in the middle. The CDR3 DNA follows: TGTGCCAGCAGCGTAGATCATTCCGGTGTTGGTGAGCAGTTCTTC. The encoded protein is CASSVDHSGVGEQFF.

There are a few counts of this clonotype. The chain joins TRBV18 to TRBJ2-1; no firm D call. The length of the CDR3 is 15 residues. Germline V gene lookup returns CDR1 KGHSH and CDR2 LQKENI. V lost 2 bases and J lost 6, with 14 bases in between. DNA of the CDR3: TGTGCCAGCTCACCAGAACGCTTTTCGATCAATGAGCAGTTCTTC. This gives the protein CASSPERFSINEQFF. Filled out from reference TRBV18 and TRBJ2-1, the complete variable domain reads NAGVMQNPRHLVRRRGQEARLRCSPMKGHSHVYWYRQLPEEGLKFMVYLQKENIIDESGMPKERFSAEFPKEGPSILRIQQVVRGDSAAYFCASSPERFSINEQFFGPGTRLTVL.

This clonotype was seen a few times. V and J are TRBV28 and TRBJ1-1; no reliable D call. The germline V and J ends were trimmed by 7 bases and 1 base, with 4 bases remaining between them. Germline assignment: CDR1 MDHEN and CDR2 SYDVKM. CDR3 length equals 11 residues. The CDR3 DNA is TGTGCCAGCACGGGGAACACTGAAGCTTTCTTT. It yields the protein CASTGNTEAFF.

The rearrangement joins TRBV19 to TRBJ2-1, with D maybe TRBD2 (6 bases). Germline loops: CDR1 LNHDA, CDR2 SQIVND (reference sequence). Trimming cost V 8 bases and J 7 bases, with 18 bases left between them. There are 14 residues in the CDR3. CDR3 region: CASRGGGLGNEQFF. The CDR3 DNA sequence: TGTGCCAGTCGCGGCGGAGGGCTTGGGAATGAGCAGTTCTTC.